This T cell receptor beta chain was sequenced in a study of blood T cell repertoires in COVID-19. Study at large: Sites across the United States, Italy and Spain contributed samples from acute and convalescent COVID-19. The cDNA or gDNA used as material had been derived from T cells, B-cell-depleted T cells, or PBMCs.

This clone came up a few times. V lost 6 bases, J lost 3 bases, and 15 bases lay in between. Germline V gives CDR1 KGHSH, CDR2 LQKENI. This CDR3 comprises 15 residues. Methods used by the authors: By means of reference gene primer amplification, nucleated cell counts were estimated. The repertoire was sequenced with immunoSEQ multiplex PCR; TCRdb's copy has only in-frame clones and lacks some. V and J calls and clone size are as listed in that table; D and trimming were resolved from the DNA. The sample has under 150,000 clones, about 79% seen once; the top ten hold 4.5%. J is TRBJ1-5 and V is TRBV18; no clear D gene. Specimen: peripheral blood. The source is a woman older than 75 with active or convalescent COVID-19. The CDR3 coding sequence is TGTGCCAGCTCCGACCTCAAGGGAGACAATCAGCCCCAGCATTTT. Residues: CASSDLKGDNQPQHF.